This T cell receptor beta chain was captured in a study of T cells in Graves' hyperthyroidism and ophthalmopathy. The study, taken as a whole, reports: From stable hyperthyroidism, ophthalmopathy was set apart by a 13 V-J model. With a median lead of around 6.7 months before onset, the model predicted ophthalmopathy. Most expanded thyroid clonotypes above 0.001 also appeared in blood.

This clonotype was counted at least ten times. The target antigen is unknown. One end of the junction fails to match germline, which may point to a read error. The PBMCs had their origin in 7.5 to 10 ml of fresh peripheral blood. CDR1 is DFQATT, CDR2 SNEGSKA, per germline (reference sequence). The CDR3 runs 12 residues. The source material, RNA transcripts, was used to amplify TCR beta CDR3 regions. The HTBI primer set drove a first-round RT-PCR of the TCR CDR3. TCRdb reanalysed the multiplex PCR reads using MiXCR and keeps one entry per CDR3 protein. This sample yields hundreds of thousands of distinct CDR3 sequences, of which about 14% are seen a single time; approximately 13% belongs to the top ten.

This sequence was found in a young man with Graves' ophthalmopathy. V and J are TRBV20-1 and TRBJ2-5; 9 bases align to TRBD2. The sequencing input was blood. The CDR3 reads CSPSGAQETQYF. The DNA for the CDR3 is TGCAGTCCTAGCGGGGCACAAGAGACCCAGTACTTC.